The rows below give T cell receptor beta chains drawn from one sample of a study of human T cells and chemical hapten exposure. TCRdb recomputed calls from the RACE reads with MiXCR, one row per CDR3 protein. This table holds about 160,000 distinct CDR3 sequences, about 30% found once. Sequencing was performed on whole blood, taken in connection with sensitization to the hapten diphenylcyclopropenone (DPC). The source is a young woman with alopecia areata. Some clones in this sample may be carry-over from other donors' samples. The CDR3 runs from the conserved cysteine through the conserved F or W. A D gene is named only where the DNA matches it firmly.

v_gene	j_gene	d_gene	CDR3aa
TRBV27	TRBJ2-2	NA	CASSLRRDLGTGELFF
TRBV6-2/TRBV6-3	TRBJ2-1	TRBD2	CASTNGRKQFF
TRBV14	TRBJ1-1	NA	CASSQTDRTRAFF
TRBV4-1	TRBJ2-7	TRBD1	CASSQGRGQGIYEQYF
TRBV7-9	TRBJ2-7	TRBD1	CASSLGTGSREQYF
TRBV20-1	TRBJ1-5	NA	CSARYGVYSNQPQHF
TRBV9	TRBJ1-2	NA	CASSVTDNYGYTF
TRBV4-3	TRBJ2-6	NA	CASSQGGGSGANVLTF
TRBV29-1	TRBJ2-1	NA	CSVATGSGEQFF
TRBV6-2/TRBV6-3	TRBJ2-1	NA	CASSPPGIFINEQFF
TRBV7-9	TRBJ2-2	NA	CATRGGMNTGELFF
TRBV20-1	TRBJ1-2	TRBD1	CSARDPTGDGYTF
TRBV20-1	TRBJ1-2	NA	CSARDLNEGYGYTF
TRBV4-3	TRBJ2-7	NA	CASSQGTGREQYF
TRBV2	TRBJ1-1	NA	CASSGQLNTEAFF
TRBV9	TRBJ1-5	TRBD1	CASSPDQGAQPQHF
TRBV27	TRBJ2-1	NA	CASSPQQGGYNEQFF
TRBV4-1	TRBJ2-1	TRBD2	CASSQEGGRAAEQFF
TRBV27	TRBJ2-7	NA	CASGYSTLYEQYF
TRBV7-2	TRBJ1-2	NA	CASSPTRQLNYGYTF
TRBV28	TRBJ2-5	NA	CARLTDPYQETQYF
TRBV7-7	TRBJ2-1	TRBD2	CASSHRLADYNEQFF
TRBV2	TRBJ2-5	NA	CASRQKETQYF
TRBV7-9	TRBJ2-6	TRBD1	CASSLEITGVLAGANVLTF
TRBV28	TRBJ2-5	NA	CASRQGRRQETQYF
TRBV7-9	TRBJ1-2	TRBD1	CASSLGTGGYGYTF
TRBV5-1	TRBJ2-3	NA	CASRQGRSTDTQYF
TRBV9	TRBJ2-2	NA	CASSAPGVIGGELFF
TRBV10-3	TRBJ2-7	TRBD1	CAAASRTGALEQYF
TRBV4-1	TRBJ1-5	NA	CASSQVKGTGGQPQHF
TRBV5-1	TRBJ1-3	NA	CASSLSKGF
TRBV5-1	TRBJ2-7	NA	CASSPPDNYEQYF
TRBV29-1	TRBJ2-7	TRBD2	CSVESAAGGHEQYF
TRBV5-1	TRBJ2-1	TRBD1	CASSLAPGTAYNEQFF
TRBV6-1	TRBJ1-5	NA	CASGDTTRNQPQHF
TRBV7-3	TRBJ2-7	TRBD1	CASSPGTGGAYEQYF
TRBV4-3	TRBJ2-3	NA	CASSQSPRQGTQYF
TRBV7-6	TRBJ1-2	NA	CASSLQGRDGYTF
TRBV4-2	TRBJ2-7	TRBD1	CTSSLKHGQGVYEQYF
TRBV2	TRBJ2-1	NA	CASSLGGKAYNEQFF
TRBV6-1	TRBJ1-1	NA	CASSEAMGSGAFF
TRBV6-2/TRBV6-3	TRBJ1-5	NA	CASRPSNQPQHF
TRBV15	TRBJ2-3	TRBD2	CATSRDRTSGARDTQYF
TRBV20-1	TRBJ2-4	NA	CSAGVFYF